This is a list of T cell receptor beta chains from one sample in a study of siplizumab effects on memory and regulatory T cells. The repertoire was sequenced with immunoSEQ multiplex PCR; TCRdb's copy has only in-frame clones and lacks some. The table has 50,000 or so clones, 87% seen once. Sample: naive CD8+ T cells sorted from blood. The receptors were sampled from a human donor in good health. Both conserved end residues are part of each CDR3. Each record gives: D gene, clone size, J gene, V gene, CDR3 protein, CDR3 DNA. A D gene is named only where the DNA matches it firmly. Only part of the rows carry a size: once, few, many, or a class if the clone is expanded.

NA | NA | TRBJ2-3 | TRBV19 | CASSKGADTQYF | TGTGCCAGTAGCAAAGGGGCAGATACGCAGTATTTT
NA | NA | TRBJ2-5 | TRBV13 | CASSPYSAKEETQYF | TGTGCCAGCAGCCCTTACTCGGCTAAGGAGGAGACCCAGTACTTC
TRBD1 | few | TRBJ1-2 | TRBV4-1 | CASSQTYRDRTF | TGCGCCAGCAGCCAGACGTACCGGGACAGAACCTTC
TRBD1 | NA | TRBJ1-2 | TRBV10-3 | CAISGQTGVVNGYTF | TGTGCCATCAGTGGACAGACAGGGGTAGTCAACGGCTACACCTTC
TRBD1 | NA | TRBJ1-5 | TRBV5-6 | CASSPGQGLSQPQHF | TGTGCCAGCAGCCCGGGACAGGGGTTGTCACAGCCCCAGCATTTT
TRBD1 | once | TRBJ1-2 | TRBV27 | CASNFQGAAPGYTF | TGTGCCAGCAATTTTCAGGGGGCAGCTCCCGGCTACACCTTC
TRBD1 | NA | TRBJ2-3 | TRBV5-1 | CASRPTGGVGDTQYF | TGCGCCAGCAGACCTACAGGGGGCGTAGGCGATACGCAGTATTTT
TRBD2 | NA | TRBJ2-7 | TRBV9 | CASSVAAGGLLEQYF | TGTGCCAGCAGCGTAGCGGCGGGAGGGCTGCTCGAGCAGTACTTC
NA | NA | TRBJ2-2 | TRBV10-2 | CATPVDREGNTGELFF | TGCGCCACTCCCGTGGACAGAGAGGGGAACACCGGGGAGCTGTTTTTT
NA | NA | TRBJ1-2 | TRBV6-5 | CASSYSNGPYTF | TGTGCCAGCAGTTACTCGAATGGGCCTTACACCTTC
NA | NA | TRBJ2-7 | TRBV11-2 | CASTRWGDHEQYF | TGTGCCAGCACCCGATGGGGGGACCACGAGCAGTACTTC
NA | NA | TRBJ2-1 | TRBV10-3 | CAISESRTNPEGEQFF | TGTGCCATCAGTGAGTCGCGGACGAATCCGGAGGGTGAGCAGTTCTTC
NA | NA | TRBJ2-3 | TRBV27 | CASSLIAGTSTDTQYF | TGTGCCAGCAGTTTAATTGCGGGTACTAGCACAGATACGCAGTATTTT
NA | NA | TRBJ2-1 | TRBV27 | CASSPGTTGNEQFF | TGTGCCAGCAGTCCTGGGACCACGGGGAATGAGCAGTTCTTC
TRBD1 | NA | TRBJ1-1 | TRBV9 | CASSAGTGSYTEAFF | TGTGCCAGCAGCGCTGGGACAGGGTCGTACACTGAAGCTTTCTTT
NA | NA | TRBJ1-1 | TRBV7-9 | CASSLVAGTAEAFF | TGTGCCAGCAGCTTAGTTGCTGGGACGGCTGAAGCTTTCTTT
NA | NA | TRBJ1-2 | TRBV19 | CASLRTALNWDYGYTF | TGTGCCAGCCTAAGGACAGCGTTAAACTGGGATTATGGCTACACCTTC
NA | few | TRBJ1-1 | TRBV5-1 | CASSGRTETLMHEAFF | TGCGCCAGCAGCGGGAGGACGGAGACCTTAATGCATGAAGCTTTCTTT
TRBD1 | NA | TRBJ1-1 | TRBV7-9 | CASSASTGVNTEAFF | TGTGCCAGCAGCGCATCGACAGGGGTGAACACTGAAGCTTTCTTT
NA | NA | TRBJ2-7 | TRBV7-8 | CASSLVAGGRSYEQYF | TGTGCCAGCAGCTTAGTAGCCGGGGGCCGCTCCTACGAGCAGTACTTC
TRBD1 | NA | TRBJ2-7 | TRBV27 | CASSFGTGTYEQYF | TGTGCCAGCAGTTTTGGGACAGGGACCTACGAGCAGTACTTC
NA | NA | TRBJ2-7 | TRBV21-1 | CASSSSGRDYEQYF | TGTGCCAGCAGCAGTAGCGGGAGGGACTACGAGCAGTACTTC
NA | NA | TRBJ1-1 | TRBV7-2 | CASSFVWGTEAFF | TGTGCCAGCAGCTTTGTATGGGGCACTGAAGCTTTCTTT
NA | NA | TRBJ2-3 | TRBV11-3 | CASSSKDARLNGFTQYF | TGTGCCAGCAGCTCCAAGGACGCACGACTGAACGGTTTTACGCAGTATTTT
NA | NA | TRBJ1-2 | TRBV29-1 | CSATGYTF | TGCAGCGCAACGGGCTACACCTTC
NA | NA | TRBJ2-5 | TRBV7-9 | CASSPERGKETQYF | TGTGCCAGCAGCCCCGAAAGGGGCAAAGAGACCCAGTACTTC
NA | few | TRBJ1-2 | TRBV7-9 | CASSSQGDLNYGYTF | TGTGCCAGCAGCTCACAGGGAGATCTAAACTATGGCTACACCTTC
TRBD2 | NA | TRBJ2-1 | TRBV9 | CASSASGWQDEQFF | TGTGCCAGCAGCGCTAGCGGGTGGCAGGATGAGCAGTTCTTC
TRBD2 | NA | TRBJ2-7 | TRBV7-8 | CASSLVSGSLHEQYF | TGTGCCAGCAGCTTAGTAAGCGGGAGTCTGCACGAGCAGTACTTC
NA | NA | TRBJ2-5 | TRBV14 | CASSRGTTNGETQYF | TGTGCCAGCAGCCGAGGGACGACCAATGGGGAGACCCAGTACTTC
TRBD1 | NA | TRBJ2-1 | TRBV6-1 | CASTPGQGGNEQFF | TGTGCCAGTACGCCGGGACAGGGTGGCAATGAGCAGTTCTTC
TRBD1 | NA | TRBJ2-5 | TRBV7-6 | CASSSAKGAGQGRQETQYF | TGTGCCAGCAGCTCCGCTAAGGGGGCCGGACAGGGACGGCAAGAGACCCAGTACTTC
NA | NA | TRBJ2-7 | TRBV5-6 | CASSWGPNTYEQYF | TGTGCCAGCAGCTGGGGACCGAATACCTACGAGCAGTACTTC
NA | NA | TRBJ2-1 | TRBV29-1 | CSALDYNEQFF | TGCAGCGCCCTAGACTACAATGAGCAGTTCTTC
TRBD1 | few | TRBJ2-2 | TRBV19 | CASRWTGFAGELFF | TGTGCCAGTAGGTGGACAGGGTTTGCCGGGGAGCTGTTTTTT
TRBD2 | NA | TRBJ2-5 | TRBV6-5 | CASSYRSGGALETQYF | TGTGCCAGCAGTTACCGTAGCGGGGGGGCTTTGGAGACCCAGTACTTC
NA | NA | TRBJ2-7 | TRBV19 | CASSWTDSYEQYF | TGTGCCAGTAGTTGGACAGACTCCTACGAGCAGTACTTC
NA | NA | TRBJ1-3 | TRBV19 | CASSKTATTTWGNTIYF | TGTGCCAGTAGTAAGACAGCTACTACTACTTGGGGAAACACCATATATTTT
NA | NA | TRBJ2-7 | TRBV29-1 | CSAADNEQYF | TGCAGCGCCGCGGACAACGAGCAGTACTTC
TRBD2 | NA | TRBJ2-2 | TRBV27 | CASLRPGLAGGGTGELFF | TGTGCCAGCTTACGACCGGGACTAGCGGGAGGTGGTACCGGGGAGCTGTTTTTT
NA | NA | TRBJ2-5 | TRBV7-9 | CASSLVRGKETQYF | TGTGCCAGCAGCTTAGTCAGAGGGAAGGAGACCCAGTACTTC
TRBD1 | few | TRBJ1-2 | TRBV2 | CAKEQDRVRYGYTF | TGTGCCAAAGAGCAGGACAGGGTTCGTTATGGCTACACCTTC